Shown below are 20 T cell receptor beta chains from a single sample sequenced in a study of T cell repertoires in cytomegalovirus infection. TCRdb re-derived calls from the reads in MiXCR, one entry per CDR3 protein. The repertoire includes some 350,000 distinct CDR3 sequences, about 28% of them detected once, and roughly 20% sits in the top ten. These receptors have no identified antigens. Sequencing was performed on cultured PBMCs, taken from culture after CMV antigen stimulation. The receptors here all came from a human donor in good health (CMV status not recorded). Some clones in this sample may be carry-over from other donors' samples.

This clonotype has a handful of counts. V usage is TRBV7-9 and J usage is TRBJ1-1; TRBD1 matches at 7 bases. V shed 2 bases, J shed 7 bases, and the junction held 10 bases outside the gene matches. This CDR3 is built from 15 residues. Germline CDR1 is SEHNR and CDR2 is FQNEAQ (reference sequence). The DNA of the CDR3 is TGTGCCAGCAGCTTAAAGACAGGGCCCCTCAGTGAAGCTTTCTTT. Amino acid sequence: CASSLKTGPLSEAFF.

Ten or more counts support this clonotype. The V and J genes are TRBV7-2 and TRBJ2-1, with D tentatively TRBD1 (6 bases). Germline CDR1 SGHTA, CDR2 FQGNSA. This CDR3 is built from 14 residues. The ends were cut back, 2 bases at V and 6 bases at J, with 11 bases in the middle. CDR3 coding DNA: TGTGCCAGCAGCTTAAATCAGGGGCCCAATGAGCAGTTCTTC. Its protein is CASSLNQGPNEQFF.

There are a few counts of this clonotype. V usage is TRBV7-2 and J usage is TRBJ1-2, with a weak D call TRBD1 (6 bases). The CDR3 spans 15 residues. In germline, CDR1 is SGHTA, CDR2 FQGNSA. V lost 1 base and J lost 3, with 12 bases in between. CDR3 in DNA: TGTGCCAGCAGCTTAGAACGGGGGCGTTACTATGGCTACACCTTC. This translates into CASSLERGRYYGYTF. Supplemented by reference TRBV7-2 and TRBJ1-2, the full variable domain reads GAGVSQSPSNKVTEKGKDVELRCDPISGHTALYWYRQSLGQGLEFLIYFQGNSAPDKSGLPSDRFSAERTGGSVSTLTIQRTQQEDSAVYLCASSLERGRYYGYTFGSGTRLTVV.

The chain uses TRBV7-9 and TRBJ2-7; D might be TRBD2 (6 bases). The V end lost 7 bases, the J end lost 4 bases, and 17 bases lay between the germline ends. CDR1 and CDR2 (germline): SEHNR, FQNEAQ (reference sequence). The CDR3 is made up of 14 amino acids. In nucleotides, the CDR3 is TGTGCCAGCACCGAGGCGGGAAACGCGTACGAGCAGTACTTC. Translation gives CASTEAGNAYEQYF. Drawing the rest from reference TRBV7-9 and TRBJ2-7, the complete variable domain is DTGVSQNPRHKITKRGQNVTFRCDPISEHNRLYWYRQTLGQGPEFLTYFQNEAQLEKSRLLSDRFSAERPKGSFSTLEIQRTEQGDSAMYLCASTEAGNAYEQYFGPGTRLTVT.

V gene TRBV6-5 combines with J gene TRBJ2-3; either TRBD1 or TRBD2 may supply D (5 bases each). Germline V gene lookup returns CDR1 MNHEY and CDR2 SVGAGI. This CDR3 region has 15 residues. V lost 6 bases to trimming and J lost 2 bases, with 15 bases between them. The CDR3 loop reads CASRSTGTTTDTQYF. The CDR3 DNA reads as TGTGCCAGCAGGTCCACCGGGACCACCACAGATACGCAGTATTTT.

V is TRBV7-2 and J is TRBJ2-3, with TRBD2 matching 9 bases. The CDR3 consists of 15 residues. Germline loops: CDR1 SGHTA, CDR2 FQGNSA. V lost 3 bases to trimming and J lost 4 bases; unmatched junction nucleotides: 5. CDR3 coding DNA: TGTGCCAGCAGCTTGGGCGGGGGGGGTGCAGATACGCAGTATTTT. Protein product: CASSLGGGGADTQYF.

This clonotype was seen a few times. The chain links TRBV5-4 to TRBJ1-4; the D is unclear. V dropped 5 bases and J dropped 0 bases, with 11 bases sitting between them. Germline lookup yields CDR1 SGHNT and CDR2 YYREEE (reference sequence). This CDR3 region has 15 residues. The CDR3 sequence is CASSRDFTTNEKLFF. As DNA, the CDR3 is TGTGCCAGCAGTCGGGATTTCACAACTAATGAAAAACTGTTTTTT.

This clonotype was seen only a few times. The V and J genes are TRBV7-8 and TRBJ2-1; 10 nucleotides align to TRBD2. Unmatched junction bases numbered 2, after V lost 7 bases and J lost 2 bases. The CDR3 spans 14 residues. Germline assignment: CDR1 SGHVS and CDR2 FQNEAQ. CDR3 DNA: TGTGCCAGCATCCTAGCGGGGGCCTACAATGAGCAGTTCTTC. This gives the protein CASILAGAYNEQFF. The whole variable domain, filled in from reference TRBV7-8 and TRBJ2-1, reads GAGVSQSPRYKVAKRGQDVALRCDPISGHVSLFWYQQALGQGPEFLTYFQNEAQLDKSGLPSDRFFAERPEGSVSTLKIQRTQQEDSAVYLCASILAGAYNEQFFGPGTRLTVL.

On this clonotype itself: Lacking the conserved final phenylalanine or tryptophan, this CDR3 likely reflects a read error. Because the CDR3's place on the DNA is in doubt, the DNA is left out and the CDR3 is given as listed by TCRdb. The chain combines TRBV20-1 with TRBJ1-6; the table's D call, TRBD1, was not checked against the DNA. Germline values: CDR1 DFQATT, CDR2 SNEGSKA (reference sequence). The length of the CDR3 is 12 amino acids, counting both ends. The chain's CDR3 is CSARTGQSAQAT.

The V call is TRBV15, the J call TRBJ1-4, with D perhaps matching TRBD1 (5 bases). Per germline, CDR1 LNHNV and CDR2 YYDKDF (reference sequence). Trimming stripped 0 bases from V and 14 bases from J, with 19 bases between. The CDR3 extends over 15 amino acids. The CDR3 sequence: CATSRDRQKNERLFF. The CDR3 DNA is TGTGCCACCAGCAGAGATCGACAGAAAAATGAAAGGCTGTTTTTT.

Worth noting for this clonotype: The CDR3 carries no conserved terminal phenylalanine or tryptophan, so it likely arises from a read error. This chain joins TRBV19 and TRBJ1-6; 8 nucleotides match TRBD1. CDR1 is LNHDA, CDR2 SQIVND, per germline (reference sequence). J gave up 7 bases and V 5 bases, and 4 bases lay outside the gene matches. This CDR3 comprises 14 residues. The CDR3 spells CASSLDRVNSPLHL. The CDR3 DNA is TGTGCCAGTAGTTTGGACAGGGTAAATTCACCCCTCCACCTT.

This clonotype was counted a few times. The rearrangement joins TRBV23-1 to TRBJ2-7; no definite D call. TRBV23-1 is an ORF, and what it does is uncertain. The CDR3 is 9 amino acids. V shed 11 bases and J shed 5 bases, with 7 bases lying between them. Here the CDR3 reads CAGVDEQYF. The CDR3 DNA sequence: TGCGCCGGTGTTGACGAGCAGTACTTC.

This chain joins TRBV20-1 and TRBJ1-5; D is possibly TRBD1 (5 bases). The CDR3 consists of 15 residues. Germline CDR1 DFQATT, CDR2 SNEGSKA (reference sequence). Trimming stripped 0 bases from V and 7 bases from J, with 16 bases between. CDR3 nucleotide sequence: TGCAGTGCTAGAGATTGGAGCGAGGACACCCAGCCCCAGCATTTT. As protein: CSARDWSEDTQPQHF.

V and J are TRBV6-6 and TRBJ2-1; possible D gene TRBD2, 6 bases. V lost 8 bases and J 12 bases, leaving 20 bases between the germline ends. CDR3 size: 13 residues. From germline, CDR1 is MNHNY and CDR2 SVGAGI (reference sequence). The CDR3 loop reads CASSGVSTPGQFF. In DNA form, the CDR3 reads TGTGCCAGCTCGGGAGTTTCCACCCCGGGGCAGTTCTTC.

This chain joins TRBV4-2 and TRBJ2-1, with D perhaps matching TRBD2 (6 bases). V lost 0 bases, J lost 7 bases, and 19 bases lay in between. This CDR3 comprises 17 residues. Germline V gene lookup returns CDR1 LGHNA and CDR2 YNFKEQ. The CDR3 sequence: CASSQDVGREGLNEQFF. The DNA of the CDR3 is TGTGCCAGCAGCCAAGATGTTGGGCGGGAAGGGTTGAATGAGCAGTTCTTC.

The chain recombines TRBV2 with TRBJ2-7, with D perhaps matching TRBD2 (6 bases). CDR1 and CDR2 from the germline V gene are SNHLY and FYNNEI. The CDR3 is 14 residues long. V was pared by 1 base and J by 0 bases, with 7 bases between. DNA of the CDR3: TGTGCCAGCAGTGAAGGGGGACTCTCCTACGAGCAGTACTTC. It specifies CASSEGGLSYEQYF.

The rearrangement links TRBV7-6 to TRBJ2-7; 8 bases line up with TRBD1. This CDR3 region has 14 residues. The germline gives CDR1 SGHVS, CDR2 FNYEAQ. With V trimmed by 1 base and J by 7 bases, 6 bases remained unmatched. The CDR3 loop is CASSLETGAGEQYF. The DNA for the CDR3 is TGTGCCAGCAGCTTAGAGACAGGGGCGGGAGAGCAGTACTTC.

This clonotype was detected a few times. V usage is TRBV7-9 and J usage is TRBJ2-1, with 11 bases identical to TRBD2. Germline lookup yields CDR1 SEHNR and CDR2 FQNEAQ (reference sequence). This CDR3 contains 15 residues. V shed 3 bases, J shed 5 bases, and the junction held 3 bases outside the gene matches. CDR3 amino acids: CASSFTSGSHNEQFF. In nucleotides, the CDR3 is TGTGCCAGCAGCTTCACTAGCGGGAGCCACAATGAGCAGTTCTTC.

DNA for the CDR3: TGTGCCAGCAGTTTAGGCAGCATGAACACTGAAGCTTTCTTT. Its translation: CASSLGSMNTEAFF. The chain carries TRBV12-3 or TRBV12-4 and TRBJ1-1; D remains unclear. CDR3 length: 14 amino acids. V lost 1 base, J lost 0 bases, and 6 bases lay in between.

V and J are TRBV6-1 and TRBJ1-4; maybe TRBD1 (6 bases). Trimming cost V 6 bases and J 10 bases, with 21 bases left between them. The CDR3 is made up of 15 amino acids. Germline CDR1 reads MNHNS; CDR2 reads SASEGT. CDR3 bases: TGTGCCAGCAGCATTGTGACAGGCGATCGTGCAAAACTGTTTTTT. It yields the protein CASSIVTGDRAKLFF.